This T cell receptor (beta chain) was captured in a study of identical twins. Study observations and caveats: Part of the zero-insertion signal could reflect confounding by invariant MAIT and iNKT cells.

MiXCR, run by TCRdb on the 5' RACE reads, gives a single entry per CDR3 protein. Of some 900,000 distinct CDR3 sequences listed, around 12% are singletons. This clonotype was seen more than once but under ten times. Its antigen is not known. The germline V gene encodes CDR1 KGHSH and CDR2 LQKENI. The CDR3 totals 18 residues. V lost 2 bases, J lost 1 base, and 17 bases lay in between. The sample was also linked to a second study, of yellow fever vaccine responses in identical twins.

This clonotype originated in a woman in her late teens or twenties in good health. What was sequenced was PBMCs. The chain couples TRBV18 to TRBJ2-2; D not resolved. CDR3 DNA sequence: TGTGCCAGCTCACCATTCGCCAGTATGACGGGGAACACCGGGGAGCTGTTTTTT. Translating gives CASSPFASMTGNTGELFF.